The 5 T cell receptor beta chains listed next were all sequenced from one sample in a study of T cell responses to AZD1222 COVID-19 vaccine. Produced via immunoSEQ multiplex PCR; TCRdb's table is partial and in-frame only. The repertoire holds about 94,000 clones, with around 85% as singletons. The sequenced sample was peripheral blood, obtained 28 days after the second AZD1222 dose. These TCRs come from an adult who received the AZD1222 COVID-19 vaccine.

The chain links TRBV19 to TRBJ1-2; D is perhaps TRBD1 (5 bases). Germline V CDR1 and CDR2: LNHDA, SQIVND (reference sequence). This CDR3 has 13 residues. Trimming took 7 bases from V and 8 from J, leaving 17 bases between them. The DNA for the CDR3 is TGTGCCAGTACCGGGACGTCGGTGGCCGGCTACACCTTC. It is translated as CASTGTSVAGYTF.

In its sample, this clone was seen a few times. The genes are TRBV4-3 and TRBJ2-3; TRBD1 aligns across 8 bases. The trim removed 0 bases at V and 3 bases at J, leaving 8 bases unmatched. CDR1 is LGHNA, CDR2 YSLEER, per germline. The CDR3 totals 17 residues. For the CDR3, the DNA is TGCGCCAGCAGCCAAGAGGTAGGGACAGGCGGGACAGATACGCAGTATTTT. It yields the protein CASSQEVGTGGTDTQYF.

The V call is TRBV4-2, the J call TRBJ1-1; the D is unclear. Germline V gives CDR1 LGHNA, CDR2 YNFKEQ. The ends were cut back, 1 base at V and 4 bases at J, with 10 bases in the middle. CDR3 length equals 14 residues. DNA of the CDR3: TGTGCCAGCAGCCAAGCCGGGGTCGGCACTGAAGCTTTCTTT. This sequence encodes CASSQAGVGTEAFF.

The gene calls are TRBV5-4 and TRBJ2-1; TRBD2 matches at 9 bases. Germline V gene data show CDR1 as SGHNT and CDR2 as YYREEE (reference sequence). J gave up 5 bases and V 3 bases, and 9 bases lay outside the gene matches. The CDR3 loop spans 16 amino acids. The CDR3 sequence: CASSSSGGRGNNEQFF. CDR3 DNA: TGTGCCAGCAGCTCGAGCGGGGGGAGGGGGAACAATGAGCAGTTCTTC. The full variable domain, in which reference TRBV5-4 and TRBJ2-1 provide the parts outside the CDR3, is ETGVTQSPTHLIKTRGQQVTLRCSSQSGHNTVSWYQQALGQGPQFIFQYYREEENGRGNFPPRFSGLQFPNYSSELNVNALELDDSALYLCASSSSGGRGNNEQFFGPGTRLTVL.

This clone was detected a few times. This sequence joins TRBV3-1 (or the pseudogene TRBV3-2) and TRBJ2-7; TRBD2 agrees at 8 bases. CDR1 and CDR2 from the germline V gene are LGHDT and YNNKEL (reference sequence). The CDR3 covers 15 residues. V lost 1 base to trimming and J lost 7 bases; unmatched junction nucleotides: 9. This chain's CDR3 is CASSQGTGPGGEQYF. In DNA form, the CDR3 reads TGTGCCAGCAGCCAAGGAACTGGACCGGGGGGGGAGCAGTACTTC.